The 29 T cell receptor beta chains below come from one sample, sequenced in a study of T cell responses to AZD1222 COVID-19 vaccine. Data came from immunoSEQ multiplex PCR; TCRdb stores just in-frame clones and leaves some out. The table includes about 120,000 clones, approximately 90% detected once. The specimen was peripheral blood, collected on day 0 of AZD1222 vaccination. The receptors derive from an adult in good health.

This clone was seen a single time. V and J are TRBV3-1 (or the pseudogene TRBV3-2) and TRBJ1-1; D gene uncertain. The V end lost 4 bases, the J end lost 4 bases, and 10 bases lay between the germline ends. The CDR3 totals 13 residues. CDR1 is LGHDT, CDR2 YNNKEL, per germline (reference sequence). The CDR3 bases are TGTGCCAGCAGCCCCGCCGGGTTCACTGAAGCTTTCTTT. Protein sequence: CASSPAGFTEAFF.

The rearrangement links TRBV28 to TRBJ1-5; D unresolved. CDR1 MDHEN and CDR2 SYDVKM come from the germline V gene. This CDR3 is built from 14 residues. Deletions cut 4 bases from V and 0 bases from J, with 7 bases between. The CDR3 sequence is CASSSRYSNQPQHF. The CDR3 DNA is TGTGCCAGCAGTTCTAGGTATAGCAATCAGCCCCAGCATTTT.

This sequence joins TRBV19 and TRBJ2-7; no reliable D call. Germline V gene lookup returns CDR1 LNHDA and CDR2 SQIVND (reference sequence). V was clipped by 5 bases and J by 0 bases, with 11 bases between them. CDR3 length equals 14 residues. In DNA form, the CDR3 reads TGTGCCAGTAGTCTCGGCGGCAACTCCTACGAGCAGTACTTC. Its protein product is CASSLGGNSYEQYF.

The V gene is TRBV5-5, the J gene TRBJ2-5; 7 positions match TRBD2. CDR1 and CDR2 (germline): SGHKS, YYEKEE (reference sequence). Trimming at V came to 4 bases and at J to 3 bases, leaving 9 bases not matched to a gene. The CDR3 totals 15 residues. DNA of the CDR3: TGTGCCAGCAGCCACCCAGGGAGGGAGGAAGAGACCCAGTACTTC. This sequence encodes CASSHPGREEETQYF.

The rearrangement joins TRBV19 to TRBJ1-1, with a weak D call TRBD1 (5 bases). V was cut by 5 bases and J by 1 base, with 17 bases left in between. CDR1 LNHDA and CDR2 SQIVND come from the germline V gene (reference sequence). The length of the CDR3 is 16 residues. CDR3 bases: TGTGCCAGTAGTCGTACCAGGGTTGCCGGGAACACTGAAGCTTTCTTT. Its translation: CASSRTRVAGNTEAFF.

J is TRBJ1-1 and V is TRBV30; maybe TRBD1 (5 bases). V lost 0 bases, J lost 4 bases, and 15 bases lay in between. The CDR3 spans 15 residues. Germline loops: CDR1 GTSNPN, CDR2 SVGIG (reference sequence). The CDR3, as DNA: TGTGCCTGGAGTGTAAGGGGAGGGTTAAGCACTGAAGCTTTCTTT. Its translation: CAWSVRGGLSTEAFF.

V is TRBV5-1 and J is TRBJ1-2; perhaps TRBD1 as D (5 bases). From germline, CDR1 is SGHRS and CDR2 YFSETQ. V lost 0 bases and J lost 7, with 10 bases in between. CDR3 length equals 13 residues. The CDR3 bases are TGCGCCAGCAGCTTGGAGGGGAAGGGTGGCTACACCTTC. Residues: CASSLEGKGGYTF.

This clone was recorded only once. DNA of the CDR3: TGTGCCAGCAGTTCCGGGGGAAAGCAGTTCTTC. It is translated as CASSSGGKQFF. The chain employs TRBV12-3 or TRBV12-4 and TRBJ2-1, with a tentative D call TRBD2 (6 bases). Trimming stripped 4 bases from V and 11 bases from J, with 9 bases between. CDR3 length: 11 amino acids.

The CDR3 nucleotides are TGTGCCAGCAGGGCCGGCGGTTCCTACGAGCAGTACTTC. It yields the protein CASRAGGSYEQYF. V usage is TRBV6-6 and J usage is TRBJ2-7, with D unresolved. This CDR3 spans 13 amino acids. V was trimmed by 6 bases and J by 1 base, leaving 10 bases between them. Germline V gene data show CDR1 as MNHNY and CDR2 as SVGAGI (reference sequence).

This clone appeared a single time. The CDR3 region is CSVTVSLYEQYF. CDR3 nucleotides: TGCAGCGTTACAGTCAGCCTCTACGAGCAGTACTTC. V is TRBV29-1 and J is TRBJ2-7; no reliable D call. This CDR3 spans 12 amino acids. Germline CDR1 is SQVTM and CDR2 is ANQGSEA. The germline V and J ends were trimmed by 5 bases and 3 bases, with 11 bases remaining between them.

The chain has TRBV11-2 and TRBJ2-3; 7 bases align to TRBD2. This CDR3 contains 14 residues. The germline V gene has CDR1 SGHAT and CDR2 FQNNGV. V was clipped by 3 bases and J by 6 bases; unmatched bases: 6. The CDR3 protein is CASSLQLARDTQYF. Here the CDR3 DNA reads TGTGCCAGCAGCTTGCAACTAGCGAGGGATACGCAGTATTTT.

V is TRBV28 and J is TRBJ2-5; D is unclear. Between the trimmed V and J ends, which lost 5 bases and 2 bases, there was a span of 12 bases. CDR1 is MDHEN, CDR2 SYDVKM, per germline. The CDR3 has 14 residues. CDR3 DNA sequence: TGTGCCAGCAGTGCCGGGTCAGTACAAGAGACCCAGTACTTC. It yields the protein CASSAGSVQETQYF.

This chain uses TRBV6-1 with TRBJ1-1, with D unclear. The length of the CDR3 is 13 residues. Germline assignment: CDR1 MNHNS and CDR2 SASEGT. The V end lost 6 bases, the J end lost 1 base, and 9 bases lay between the germline ends. CDR3 DNA sequence: TGTGCCAGCAGGGCCTGGGAGAACACTGAAGCTTTCTTT. Protein product: CASRAWENTEAFF.

The chain joins TRBV6-2 or TRBV6-3 to TRBJ1-5; TRBD1 is a possible D gene (6 bases). The CDR3 contains 13 residues. Trimming took 6 bases from V and 1 from J, leaving 7 bases between them. Germline lookup yields CDR1 MNHEY and CDR2 SVGEGT. The CDR3 is CASSDRSNQPQHF. CDR3 DNA: TGTGCCAGCAGCGACAGGAGCAATCAGCCCCAGCATTTT.

The chain couples TRBV7-9 to TRBJ2-5, with D possibly being TRBD1 (6 bases). The V end lost 2 bases, the J end lost 5 bases, and 15 bases lay between the germline ends. The CDR3 extends over 15 amino acids. The germline CDR1 and CDR2 sequences are SEHNR and FQNEAQ (reference sequence). Here the CDR3 DNA reads TGTGCCAGCAGCTTAAATCTGGGGGCGCGGGAGACCCAGTACTTC. Protein: CASSLNLGARETQYF.

The chain is built from TRBV9 and TRBJ1-5; 7 bases are shared with TRBD1. V gave up 4 bases and J gave up 4 bases; unmatched junction bases: 5. Germline CDR1 reads SGDLS; CDR2 reads YYNGEE. This CDR3 has 14 residues. The CDR3 region is CASSSDRTNQPQHF. DNA for the CDR3: TGTGCCAGCAGCTCGGACAGGACAAATCAGCCCCAGCATTTT.

The chain couples TRBV7-9 to TRBJ2-2, with TRBD1 matching over 7 bases. Looked up from germline, CDR1 is SEHNR and CDR2 is FQNEAQ (reference sequence). The CDR3 consists of 15 residues. V shed 1 base and J 4 bases; nucleotides not matched to a gene: 3. The CDR3 DNA sequence: TGTGCCAGCAGCTTAGGCAGGGGGACCACCGGGGAGCTGTTTTTT. Amino acid sequence: CASSLGRGTTGELFF.

The chain couples TRBV12-5 to TRBJ2-3; 8 positions agree with TRBD2. The length of the CDR3 is 15 residues. Germline V gives CDR1 LGHNT, CDR2 FRNRAP. V shed 8 bases and J 0 bases; nucleotides not matched to a gene: 7. The chain's CDR3 is CASSLGGVSTDTQYF. The CDR3 DNA reads as TGTGCTAGTTCCCTCGGGGGGGTTAGCACAGATACGCAGTATTTT. Drawing the rest from reference TRBV12-5 and TRBJ2-3, the complete variable domain is DARVTQTPRHKVTEMGQEVTMRCQPILGHNTVFWYRQTMMQGLELLAYFRNRAPLDDSGMPKDRFSAEMPDATLATLKIQPSEPRDSAVYFCASSLGGVSTDTQYFGPGTRLTVL.

The gene calls are TRBV18 and TRBJ2-3; 7 positions match TRBD1. V shed 6 bases and J 4 bases; nucleotides not matched to a gene: 4. The CDR3 length is 13 residues. Germline CDR1 and CDR2: KGHSH and LQKENI. CDR3 sequence: CASSLDRADTQYF. The CDR3 DNA follows: TGTGCCAGCTCGCTTGACAGGGCAGATACGCAGTATTTT. The full variable domain, in which reference TRBV18 and TRBJ2-3 provide the parts outside the CDR3, is NAGVMQNPRHLVRRRGQEARLRCSPMKGHSHVYWYRQLPEEGLKFMVYLQKENIIDESGMPKERFSAEFPKEGPSILRIQQVVRGDSAAYFCASSLDRADTQYFGPGTRLTVL.

This clone has more than one count but fewer than ten. This chain connects TRBV6-5 to TRBJ1-2, with D maybe TRBD1 (5 bases). The CDR3 spans 15 residues. Trimming removed 5 bases from V and 4 bases from J, with 17 bases in between. CDR1 is MNHEY and CDR2 is SVGAGI in the germline V gene. The CDR3 is CASSNQQVNPYGYTF. For the CDR3, the DNA is TGTGCCAGCAGTAACCAACAGGTGAACCCCTATGGCTACACCTTC.

This chain joins TRBV10-3 and TRBJ2-7; D unresolved. Per germline, CDR1 ENHRY and CDR2 SYGVKD. V was clipped by 4 bases and J by 0 bases, with 10 bases between them. The CDR3 is 14 amino acids. CDR3 bases: TGTGCCATCAGTGGGACGGCCCTCTCCTACGAGCAGTACTTC. Amino acid sequence: CAISGTALSYEQYF.

The V call is TRBV15, the J call TRBJ1-5, with D unresolved. Germline V gene lookup returns CDR1 LNHNV and CDR2 YYDKDF (reference sequence). This CDR3 region has 14 residues. V was pared by 3 bases and J by 1 base, with 7 bases between. The CDR3 spells CATSSPLSNQPQHF. CDR3 nucleotide sequence: TGTGCCACCAGCAGTCCCCTGAGCAATCAGCCCCAGCATTTT.

The chain has TRBV7-9 and TRBJ2-7; weak D call: TRBD1 (6 bases). CDR3 size: 14 residues. Per the germline V gene, CDR1 is SEHNR and CDR2 is FQNEAQ (reference sequence). Between the trimmed V and J ends, which lost 5 bases and 5 bases, there was a span of 16 bases. The CDR3 reads CASSPRTDLHEQYF. The CDR3, as DNA: TGTGCCAGCAGCCCCAGGACAGATCTCCACGAGCAGTACTTC.

This chain links TRBV29-1 with TRBJ2-7, with a possible D match to TRBD1 (6 bases). Trimming shortened V by 0 bases and J by 7 bases, and 13 bases separated the two germline ends. The CDR3 extends over 13 amino acids. CDR1 is SQVTM and CDR2 is ANQGSEA in the germline V gene. CDR3 sequence reads: CSVEDGQKEEQYF. CDR3 nucleotide sequence: TGCAGCGTTGAAGATGGACAGAAAGAAGAGCAGTACTTC.

CDR3 in DNA: TGTGCCAGCAGCTTAGTTGGGGGATTGGAAAAACTGTTTTTT. This translates into CASSLVGGLEKLFF. The V gene is TRBV7-9, the J gene TRBJ1-4; TRBD1 might be the D (5 bases). CDR3 length: 14 amino acids. Trimming took off 1 base at V and 8 bases at J, with 11 bases between the two ends. Germline loops: CDR1 SEHNR, CDR2 FQNEAQ (reference sequence).

This chain joins TRBV7-2 and TRBJ2-3, with D unclear. CDR1 and CDR2 (germline): SGHTA, FQGNSA. V was shortened by 4 bases and J by 3 bases, with 11 bases between the two germline ends. The CDR3 loop spans 14 amino acids. CDR3 in amino acids: CASSSTWMTDTQYF. CDR3 coding DNA: TGTGCCAGCAGCTCGACTTGGATGACAGATACGCAGTATTTT.

This sequence joins TRBV28 and TRBJ2-7, with TRBD2 as a possible D gene (6 bases). This CDR3 contains 14 residues. The germline V gene encodes CDR1 MDHEN and CDR2 SYDVKM. The germline V and J ends were trimmed by 10 bases and 3 bases, with 19 bases remaining between them. CDR3 region: CATHGGLAYYEQYF. The CDR3 nucleotides are TGTGCCACCCACGGGGGTTTGGCCTACTACGAGCAGTACTTC. Full variable domain (remainder filled in from reference TRBV28 and TRBJ2-7): DVKVTQSSRYLVKRTGEKVFLECVQDMDHENMFWYRQDPGLGLRLIYFSYDVKMKEKGDIPEGYSVSREKKERFSLILESASTNQTSMYLCATHGGLAYYEQYFGPGTRLTVT.

The chain uses TRBV29-1 and TRBJ2-7; 7 nucleotides agree with TRBD1. Unmatched junction bases numbered 11, after V lost 7 bases and J lost 8 bases. The CDR3 is 12 residues long. Germline assignment: CDR1 SQVTM and CDR2 ANQGSEA. This CDR3 reads CSAPGKGAQQYF. DNA of the CDR3: TGCAGCGCCCCGGGAAAGGGGGCTCAGCAGTACTTC.

The genes are TRBV5-5 and TRBJ1-6, with unresolved D. Germline loops: CDR1 SGHKS, CDR2 YYEKEE (reference sequence). The CDR3 is 12 amino acids. Between the trimmed V and J ends, which lost 2 bases and 7 bases, there was a span of 4 bases. The CDR3 is CASSFVNSPLHF. The CDR3 DNA reads as TGTGCCAGCAGCTTCGTGAATTCACCCCTCCACTTT.